This TCR beta chain is drawn from a study of CD8 T cells in ankylosing spondylitis. TCRdb redid the calling of the 5' RACE reads with MiXCR, one entry per CDR3 protein. This sample has approximately 350,000 distinct CDR3 sequences; roughly 15% occur once, and the top ten carry about 1%. Germline CDR1 MNHEY, CDR2 SVGAGI. The CDR3 runs to 14 residues. V was shortened by 3 bases and J by 6 bases, with 15 bases between the two germline ends. The sequenced material came from blood, either unsorted or a sorted T cell fraction (not recorded which). The rearrangement links TRBV6-5 to TRBJ2-7, with D possibly called TRBD1 or TRBD2 (5 bases each). The clonotype comes from a male donor with ankylosing spondylitis or in good health (not recorded which). The CDR3 coding sequence is TGTGCCAGCAGTTATGAGGGGCCCCGCGGCGAGCAGTACTTC. Its translation: CASSYEGPRGEQYF.